A single sample is the source of the 7 T cell receptor beta chains below, sequenced in a study of blood T cell repertoires in COVID-19. Here immunoSEQ multiplex PCR was the method, and the copy in TCRdb shows in-frame clones only, minus some. The sample yields approximately 280,000 clones, about 89% seen once. Sequenced sample: peripheral blood. These receptors were collected from a man in his fifties or sixties with acute or convalescent COVID-19.

The chain links TRBV5-1 to TRBJ1-1; possibly TRBD1 for D (5 bases). Germline CDR1 and CDR2: SGHRS and YFSETQ. Between the trimmed V and J ends, which lost 7 bases and 4 bases, there was a span of 14 bases. CDR3 size: 13 residues. The CDR3 DNA sequence: TGCGCCAGCGCCGGACAAAGGGGCACTGAAGCTTTCTTT. This gives the protein CASAGQRGTEAFF. Variable domain in full (rest from reference TRBV5-1 and TRBJ1-1): KAGVTQTPRYLIKTRGQQVTLSCSPISGHRSVSWYQQTPGQGLQFLFEYFSETQRNKGNFPGRFSGRQFSNSRSEMNVSTLELGDSALYLCASAGQRGTEAFFGQGTRLTVV.

The count of this clone is one. The V call is TRBV18, the J call TRBJ1-3; 7 positions match TRBD1. This CDR3 has 17 amino acids. J was trimmed by 2 bases and V by 0 bases; bases with no gene match: 7. Germline CDR1 KGHSH, CDR2 LQKENI. The CDR3 DNA reads as TGTGCCAGCTCACCACCCGGGACAGCTAATGCTGGAAACACCATATATTTT. It specifies CASSPPGTANAGNTIYF.

This sequence joins TRBV5-6 and TRBJ2-1; 13 nucleotides match TRBD2. V gave up 6 bases and J gave up 6 bases; unmatched junction bases: 12. The CDR3 consists of 17 residues. CDR1 and CDR2 from the germline V gene are SGHDT and YYEEEE. DNA for the CDR3: TGTGCCAGCACCAAATACATCTGGACTAGCGGGGGCAATGAGCAGTTCTTC. Its protein product is CASTKYIWTSGGNEQFF.

V is TRBV10-3 and J is TRBJ1-2; 9 nucleotides agree with TRBD1. V was pared by 3 bases and J by 9 bases, with 11 bases of the junction left unmatched. The CDR3 is 15 amino acids. The germline V gene has CDR1 ENHRY and CDR2 SYGVKD. CDR3 sequence (DNA): TGTGCCATCAGTGACCCCCGGGACAGGGATTACAGCTACACCTTC. Translated: CAISDPRDRDYSYTF.

The sample holds one count of this clone. V usage is TRBV5-1 and J usage is TRBJ1-1; maybe TRBD1 (6 bases). The germline gives CDR1 SGHRS, CDR2 YFSETQ. The CDR3 contains 12 residues. V gave up 6 bases and J gave up 6 bases, with 12 bases separating them. For the CDR3, the DNA is TGCGCCAGCACCCTAGGGGGGGCTGAAGCTTTCTTT. It translates to CASTLGGAEAFF.

The chain is built from TRBV2 and TRBJ2-2; the D is unclear. This CDR3 is built from 13 residues. V shed 2 bases and J shed 4 bases, with 5 bases lying between them. CDR1 SNHLY and CDR2 FYNNEI come from the germline V gene. CDR3: CASSEPLTGELFF. CDR3 in DNA: TGTGCCAGCAGTGAACCTCTCACCGGGGAGCTGTTTTTT.

The V gene is TRBV2, the J gene TRBJ2-1, with TRBD2 matching over 12 bases. J was trimmed by 4 bases and V by 6 bases; bases with no gene match: 4. The germline V gene encodes CDR1 SNHLY and CDR2 FYNNEI. The CDR3 spans 15 residues. As DNA, the CDR3 is TGTGCCAGCAGGACTAGCGGGGGCTCGTACAATGAGCAGTTCTTC. Its protein is CASRTSGGSYNEQFF.